Listed here are 18 T cell receptor beta chains from one sample, sequenced in a study of Tregs in tolerant kidney transplant recipients. These receptors have no identified antigens. Data came from immunoSEQ multiplex PCR; TCRdb stores just in-frame clones and leaves some out. The sample lists about 590 clones; around 96% were seen once. Sequences were derived from Tregs from blood cultured with allogeneic cells, sampled before the transplant. The receptors stem from a human patient who received a combined kidney and bone marrow transplant.

The chain carries TRBV10-3 and TRBJ2-1, with D possibly being TRBD1 (6 bases). CDR3 size: 14 residues. Germline-derived CDR1 and CDR2 are ENHRY and SYGVKD. The V end was cut by 6 bases, the J end by 1 base, with 10 bases between. CDR3 sequence (DNA): TGTGCCATCAGGGAAGGGGGTTCCTACAATGAGCAGTTCTTC. Translation gives CAIREGGSYNEQFF.

The V call is TRBV19, the J call TRBJ2-2; D is perhaps TRBD1 (6 bases). Trimming took 4 bases from V and 10 from J, leaving 16 bases between them. Germline values: CDR1 LNHDA, CDR2 SQIVND (reference sequence). The CDR3 totals 14 residues. The CDR3, as DNA: TGTGCCAGTAGTACACACGTACAGGGTGCGGAGCTGTTTTTT. Its translation: CASSTHVQGAELFF.

V is TRBV9 and J is TRBJ1-2; TRBD1 matches 11 bases. The germline CDR1 and CDR2 sequences are SGDLS and YYNGEE. The V segment lost 4 bases and the J segment 7 bases; nucleotides outside the gene matches: 9. CDR3 length equals 15 residues. The chain's CDR3 is CASSPWTGGVFGYTF. CDR3 sequence (DNA): TGTGCCAGCAGCCCCTGGACAGGGGGCGTCTTTGGCTACACCTTC. Using reference TRBV9 and TRBJ1-2 for the parts outside the CDR3, the full variable domain is DSGVTQTPKHLITATGQRVTLRCSPRSGDLSVYWYQQSLDQGLQFLIQYYNGEERAKGNILERFSAQQFPDLHSELNLSSLELGDSALYFCASSPWTGGVFGYTFGSGTRLTVV.

The chain combines TRBV28 with TRBJ2-1, with unresolved D. Germline CDR1 is MDHEN and CDR2 is SYDVKM. V lost 5 bases and J lost 8, with 10 bases in between. The CDR3 loop spans 12 amino acids. CDR3 nucleotides: TGTGCCAGCAGTGCGCTCCAGTATGAGCAGTTCTTC. Translating gives CASSALQYEQFF.

V is TRBV19 and J is TRBJ1-2; no clear D gene. V was cut by 5 bases and J by 8 bases, with 12 bases left in between. CDR1 LNHDA and CDR2 SQIVND come from the germline V gene (reference sequence). The CDR3 has 12 amino acids. CDR3 in DNA: TGTGCCAGTAGTTACTCAGGACGGGGCTACACCTTC. Protein sequence: CASSYSGRGYTF.

The V gene is TRBV28, the J gene TRBJ1-5; D is uncertain. The CDR3 has 12 amino acids. V shed 2 bases and J shed 7 bases, with 6 bases lying between them. Germline lookup yields CDR1 MDHEN and CDR2 SYDVKM. In DNA, the CDR3 is TGTGCCAGCAGTTTACTCGGACAGCCCCAGCATTTT. Protein sequence: CASSLLGQPQHF.

The V call is TRBV2, the J call TRBJ1-5; D not resolved. CDR3 length: 13 residues. Trimming removed 7 bases from V and 2 bases from J, with 9 bases in between. Per the germline V gene, CDR1 is SNHLY and CDR2 is FYNNEI. The CDR3 sequence is CASTPGGNQPQHF. For the CDR3, the DNA is TGTGCCAGCACACCCGGGGGCAATCAGCCCCAGCATTTT.

The chain uses TRBV18 and TRBJ2-7; 12 bases line up with TRBD2. The ends lost 0 bases at V and 6 bases at J; junction bases unmatched: 0. There are 14 residues in the CDR3. Germline assignment: CDR1 KGHSH and CDR2 LQKENI. As DNA, the CDR3 is TGTGCCAGCTCACCACCGGGACTAGCGGGCGAGCAGTACTTC. Translation gives CASSPPGLAGEQYF. Variable domain in full (rest from reference TRBV18 and TRBJ2-7): NAGVMQNPRHLVRRRGQEARLRCSPMKGHSHVYWYRQLPEEGLKFMVYLQKENIIDESGMPKERFSAEFPKEGPSILRIQQVVRGDSAAYFCASSPPGLAGEQYFGPGTRLTVT.

J is TRBJ1-5 and V is TRBV19; 9 positions agree with TRBD1. This CDR3 region has 16 residues. Germline V gene lookup returns CDR1 LNHDA and CDR2 SQIVND (reference sequence). V shed 5 bases, J shed 4 bases, and the junction held 9 bases outside the gene matches. CDR3 sequence: CASSGGTGWENQPQHF. CDR3 in DNA: TGTGCCAGTAGTGGAGGGACAGGGTGGGAAAATCAGCCCCAGCATTTT.

In nucleotides, the CDR3 is TGTGCCAGCAGCCCGGATCCGTCAGATACGCAGTATTTT. The encoded protein is CASSPDPSDTQYF. The rearrangement links TRBV7-3 to TRBJ2-3; no clear D gene. CDR1 SGHTA and CDR2 FQGTGA come from the germline V gene. Trimming took 5 bases from V and 4 from J, leaving 10 bases between them. The CDR3 is made up of 13 amino acids.

This clone occurred a few times. This chain links TRBV20-1 with TRBJ2-1; no firm D call. CDR1 and CDR2 from the germline V gene are DFQATT and SNEGSKA (reference sequence). The CDR3 is 11 residues long. V lost 1 base, J lost 8 bases, and 6 bases lay in between. This CDR3 is CSARGVDEQFF. CDR3 nucleotides: TGCAGTGCTAGAGGAGTGGATGAGCAGTTCTTC.

The chain employs TRBV6-4 and TRBJ2-3; D possibly corresponds to TRBD2 (6 bases). The CDR3 length is 15 residues. Germline CDR1 and CDR2: MRHNA and SNTAGT. V was pared by 2 bases and J by 0 bases, with 9 bases between. Here the CDR3 reads CASSDGGTSTDTQYF. CDR3 nucleotides: TGTGCCAGCAGTGACGGCGGGACTAGCACAGATACGCAGTATTTT.

The chain uses TRBV29-1 and TRBJ2-5; no clear D. Germline V gene lookup returns CDR1 SQVTM and CDR2 ANQGSEA. The CDR3 consists of 14 residues. V was cut by 1 base and J by 5 bases, with 14 bases left in between. The CDR3 coding sequence is TGCAGCGTTGAAGGTCCGGGCTCTTGGGAGACCCAGTACTTC. It codes for CSVEGPGSWETQYF. The variable domain in full, completed from reference TRBV29-1 and TRBJ2-5, reads SAVISQKPSRDICQRGTSLTIQCQVDSQVTMMFWYRQQPGQSLTLIATANQGSEATYESGFVIDKFPISRPNLTFSTLTVSNMSPEDSSIYLCSVEGPGSWETQYFGPGTRLLVL.

V and J are TRBV7-3 and TRBJ1-1; no reliable D call. From germline, CDR1 is SGHTA and CDR2 FQGTGA. The V end was cut by 1 base, the J end by 1 base, with 10 bases between. The CDR3 is made up of 15 amino acids. The CDR3 loop reads CASSLNGQQNTEAFF. The DNA for the CDR3 is TGTGCCAGCAGCTTAAATGGTCAGCAGAACACTGAAGCTTTCTTT.

The chain links TRBV2 to TRBJ2-1; 8 nucleotides align to TRBD1. CDR1 and CDR2 (germline): SNHLY, FYNNEI. Trimming removed 5 bases from V and 0 bases from J; junction bases left unmatched: 3. The CDR3 is 15 amino acids. CDR3 sequence: CASSPDRGSYNEQFF. In DNA, the CDR3 is TGTGCCAGCAGTCCTGACAGGGGCTCCTACAATGAGCAGTTCTTC.

The chain couples TRBV18 to TRBJ2-2, with 10 bases that match TRBD2. With 2 bases clipped from V and 6 bases from J, the junction kept 6 bases outside the gene matches. The CDR3 contains 16 residues. Germline lookup yields CDR1 KGHSH and CDR2 LQKENI. CDR3: CASSPGSGRDAGELFF. The CDR3 coding sequence is TGTGCCAGCTCACCAGGCAGCGGGAGGGACGCCGGGGAGCTGTTTTTT. The complete variable domain, with remaining parts taken from reference TRBV18 and TRBJ2-2, reads NAGVMQNPRHLVRRRGQEARLRCSPMKGHSHVYWYRQLPEEGLKFMVYLQKENIIDESGMPKERFSAEFPKEGPSILRIQQVVRGDSAAYFCASSPGSGRDAGELFFGEGSRLTVL.

The V and J genes are TRBV10-3 and TRBJ1-1; D not resolved. The CDR3 is made up of 14 amino acids. Germline V gives CDR1 ENHRY, CDR2 SYGVKD. V lost 6 bases and J 4 bases, leaving 15 bases between the germline ends. The CDR3 protein is CAISLQLIGTEAFF. Written as DNA, the CDR3 is TGTGCCATCAGCCTACAGCTGATAGGCACTGAAGCTTTCTTT.

This clone was observed a single time. The chain is built from TRBV7-2 and TRBJ1-5; no clear D. The CDR3 runs to 13 residues. Deletions cut 5 bases from V and 7 bases from J, with 12 bases between. Per germline, CDR1 SGHTA and CDR2 FQGNSA. In DNA, the CDR3 is TGTGCCAGCAGCAGTCAAGGTTGGCAGCCCCAGCATTTT. It translates to CASSSQGWQPQHF.